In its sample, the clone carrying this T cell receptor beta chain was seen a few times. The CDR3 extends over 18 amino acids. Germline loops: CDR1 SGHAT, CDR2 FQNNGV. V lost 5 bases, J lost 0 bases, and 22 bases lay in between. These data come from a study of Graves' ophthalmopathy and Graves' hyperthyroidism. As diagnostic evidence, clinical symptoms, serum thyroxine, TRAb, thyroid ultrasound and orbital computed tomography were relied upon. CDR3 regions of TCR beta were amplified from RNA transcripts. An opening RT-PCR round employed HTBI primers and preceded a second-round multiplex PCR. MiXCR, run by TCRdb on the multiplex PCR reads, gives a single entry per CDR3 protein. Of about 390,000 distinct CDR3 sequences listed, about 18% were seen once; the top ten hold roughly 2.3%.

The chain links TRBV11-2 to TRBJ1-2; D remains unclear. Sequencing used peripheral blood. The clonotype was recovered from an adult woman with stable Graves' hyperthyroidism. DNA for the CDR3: TGTGCCAGCAGCCACCTTCTAAAAACGGACCGCCCTAACTATGGCTACACCTTC. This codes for CASSHLLKTDRPNYGYTF.